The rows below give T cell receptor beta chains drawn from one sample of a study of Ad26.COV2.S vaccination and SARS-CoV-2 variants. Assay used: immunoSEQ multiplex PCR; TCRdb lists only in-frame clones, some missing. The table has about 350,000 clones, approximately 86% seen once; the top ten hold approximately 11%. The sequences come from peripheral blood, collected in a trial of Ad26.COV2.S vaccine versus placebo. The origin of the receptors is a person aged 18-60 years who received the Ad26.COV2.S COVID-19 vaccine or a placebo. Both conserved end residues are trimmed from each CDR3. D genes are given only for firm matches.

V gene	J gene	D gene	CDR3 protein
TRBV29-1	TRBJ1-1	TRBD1	SVQAAGGGNTEAF
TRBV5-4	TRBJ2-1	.	ASSYGTSYNEQF
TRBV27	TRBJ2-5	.	APRAGETQY
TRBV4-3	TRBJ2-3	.	ASSQRADTQY
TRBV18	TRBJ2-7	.	ASSPTEYEQY
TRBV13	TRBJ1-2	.	ASSRTGAGGGYT
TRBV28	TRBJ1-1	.	ASSLQGRENTEAF
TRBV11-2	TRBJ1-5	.	ASSLSQGQPQH
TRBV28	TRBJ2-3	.	ASSLLGGTDTQY
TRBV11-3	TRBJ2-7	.	ASGRDEVAEQY
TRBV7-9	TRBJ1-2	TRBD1	ASSRDREGYT
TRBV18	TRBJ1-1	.	ASSPGENTEAF
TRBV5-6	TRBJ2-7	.	ASSLAGRYEQY
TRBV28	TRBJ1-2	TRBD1	ASSEGALR
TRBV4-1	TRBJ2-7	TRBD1	ASSPRTGGTYEQY
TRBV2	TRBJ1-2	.	ASSGDSTGGYT
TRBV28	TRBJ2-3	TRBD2	ASSLAGGDTDTQY
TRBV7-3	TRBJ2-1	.	ASSPTGLDYNEQF
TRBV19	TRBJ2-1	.	ASSIAARAGNEQF
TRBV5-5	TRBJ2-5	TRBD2	ASSYGLAGILQETQY
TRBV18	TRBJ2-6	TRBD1	ASPKRQGHPSGANVLT
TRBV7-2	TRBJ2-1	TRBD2	ASSLGVLREGYNEQF
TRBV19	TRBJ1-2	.	ASIPTGSGIYGYT
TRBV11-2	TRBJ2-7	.	ASRSYEQY
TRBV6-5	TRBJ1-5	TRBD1	ASSFDRGQPQH
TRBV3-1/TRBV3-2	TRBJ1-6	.	ASSQDRVTQGRSPLH
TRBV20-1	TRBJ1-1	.	SARDNTEAF
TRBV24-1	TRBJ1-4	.	ATSDLTEKLF
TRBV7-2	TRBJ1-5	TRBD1	ASSPGTGVLEPQH
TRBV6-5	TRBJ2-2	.	ASSRRDSLGGELF
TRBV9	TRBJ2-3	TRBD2	ASSPRGRGADTQY
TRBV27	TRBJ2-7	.	ASSFEGGLITYEQY
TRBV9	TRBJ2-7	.	ASSVAGESSYEQY
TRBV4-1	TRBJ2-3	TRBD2	ASSQGGLAYADTQY
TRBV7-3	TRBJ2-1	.	ASSGLTREQF
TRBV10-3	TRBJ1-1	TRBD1	AISESGTAEAF
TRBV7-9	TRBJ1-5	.	ASSSDMYNQPQH
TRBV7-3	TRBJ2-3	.	ASSPTGSTDTQY
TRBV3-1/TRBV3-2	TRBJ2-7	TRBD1	ASSQDRTGGYEQY
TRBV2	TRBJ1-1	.	ASSGLLNTEAF
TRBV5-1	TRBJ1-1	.	ASSPTGRNTEAF
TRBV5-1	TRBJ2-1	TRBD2	ASSMTSGSSNEQF
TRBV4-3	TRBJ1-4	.	ASSVDLDEKLF
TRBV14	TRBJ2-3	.	ASSQEPRTATTDTQY
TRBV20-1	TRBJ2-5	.	SASETSFQETQY
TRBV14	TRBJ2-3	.	ASSSQSSIDTQY
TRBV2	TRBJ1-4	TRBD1	ASTWGDRSNEKLF
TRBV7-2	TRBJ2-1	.	ASSLDVSSYNEQF
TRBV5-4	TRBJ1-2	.	ASSAPAGQSENYGYT
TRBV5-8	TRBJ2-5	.	ASTSKGETQY
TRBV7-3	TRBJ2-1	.	ASSRVSNPNEQF
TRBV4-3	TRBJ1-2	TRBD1	ASSLDRGRGYT
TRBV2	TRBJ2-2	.	ASSLSGTVNTGELF
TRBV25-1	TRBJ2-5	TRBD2	ASRPGTSGEQETQY
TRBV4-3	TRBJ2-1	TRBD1	ASSQGQPGYNEQF
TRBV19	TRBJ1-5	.	ASSIQNRVKPQH
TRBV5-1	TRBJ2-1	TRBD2	ASRLAGDNEQF
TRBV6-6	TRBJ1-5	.	ASRNQGIGNQPQH